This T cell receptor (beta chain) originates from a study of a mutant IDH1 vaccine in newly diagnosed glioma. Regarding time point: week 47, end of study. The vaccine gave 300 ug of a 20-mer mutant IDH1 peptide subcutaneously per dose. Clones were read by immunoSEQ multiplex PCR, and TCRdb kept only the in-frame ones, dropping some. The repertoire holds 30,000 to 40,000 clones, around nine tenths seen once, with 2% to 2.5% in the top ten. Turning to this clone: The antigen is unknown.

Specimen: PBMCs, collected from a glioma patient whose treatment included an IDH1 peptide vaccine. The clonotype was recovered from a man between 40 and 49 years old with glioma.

The CDR3 region is CASRTSGNYNEQFF. The CDR3 nucleotides are TGTGCCAGCAGGACTAGCGGGAACTACAATGAGCAGTTCTTC. The chain has TRBV6-1 and TRBJ2-1; 11 nucleotides match TRBD2. The germline V gene encodes CDR1 MNHNS and CDR2 SASEGT. The V gene end was trimmed by 6 bases and the J gene end by 3 bases; junction bases not matched to a gene: 1. The CDR3 is made up of 14 amino acids.